This T cell receptor beta chain was recovered during a study of T cells in localized non-small cell lung cancer. Trimming pared 2 bases from V and 5 bases from J, leaving 16 bases between. The germline V gene encodes CDR1 SGHKS and CDR2 YYEKEE (reference sequence). CDR3 length: 15 residues. Broader study findings: Among the tissues sampled, uninvolved adjacent lung had the highest T cell clonality, above tumor. Heterogeneity cannot be ruled out, as sequencing used one tumor region only. Density of T cells in blood, when higher, went with longer overall survival. Adjacent lung tissue had a median about 60 of the top 100 clones found in the tumor.

Comment on this clone: Its antigen is currently unknown.

Method: immunoSEQ multiplex PCR; TCRdb's copy keeps in-frame clones and lacks some. The sample records roughly 20,000 clones, about 81% being singletons. The sequencing used peripheral blood, collected before any cancer treatment. The rearrangement uses TRBV5-5 and TRBJ2-5; weak D call: TRBD1 (6 bases). The receptor's source is a man between 35 and 75 years old with stage I lung adenocarcinoma. The CDR3 DNA reads TGTGCCAGCAGCTTACGGACAGCTATGGGGGAGACCCAGTACTTC. Its translation: CASSLRTAMGETQYF.